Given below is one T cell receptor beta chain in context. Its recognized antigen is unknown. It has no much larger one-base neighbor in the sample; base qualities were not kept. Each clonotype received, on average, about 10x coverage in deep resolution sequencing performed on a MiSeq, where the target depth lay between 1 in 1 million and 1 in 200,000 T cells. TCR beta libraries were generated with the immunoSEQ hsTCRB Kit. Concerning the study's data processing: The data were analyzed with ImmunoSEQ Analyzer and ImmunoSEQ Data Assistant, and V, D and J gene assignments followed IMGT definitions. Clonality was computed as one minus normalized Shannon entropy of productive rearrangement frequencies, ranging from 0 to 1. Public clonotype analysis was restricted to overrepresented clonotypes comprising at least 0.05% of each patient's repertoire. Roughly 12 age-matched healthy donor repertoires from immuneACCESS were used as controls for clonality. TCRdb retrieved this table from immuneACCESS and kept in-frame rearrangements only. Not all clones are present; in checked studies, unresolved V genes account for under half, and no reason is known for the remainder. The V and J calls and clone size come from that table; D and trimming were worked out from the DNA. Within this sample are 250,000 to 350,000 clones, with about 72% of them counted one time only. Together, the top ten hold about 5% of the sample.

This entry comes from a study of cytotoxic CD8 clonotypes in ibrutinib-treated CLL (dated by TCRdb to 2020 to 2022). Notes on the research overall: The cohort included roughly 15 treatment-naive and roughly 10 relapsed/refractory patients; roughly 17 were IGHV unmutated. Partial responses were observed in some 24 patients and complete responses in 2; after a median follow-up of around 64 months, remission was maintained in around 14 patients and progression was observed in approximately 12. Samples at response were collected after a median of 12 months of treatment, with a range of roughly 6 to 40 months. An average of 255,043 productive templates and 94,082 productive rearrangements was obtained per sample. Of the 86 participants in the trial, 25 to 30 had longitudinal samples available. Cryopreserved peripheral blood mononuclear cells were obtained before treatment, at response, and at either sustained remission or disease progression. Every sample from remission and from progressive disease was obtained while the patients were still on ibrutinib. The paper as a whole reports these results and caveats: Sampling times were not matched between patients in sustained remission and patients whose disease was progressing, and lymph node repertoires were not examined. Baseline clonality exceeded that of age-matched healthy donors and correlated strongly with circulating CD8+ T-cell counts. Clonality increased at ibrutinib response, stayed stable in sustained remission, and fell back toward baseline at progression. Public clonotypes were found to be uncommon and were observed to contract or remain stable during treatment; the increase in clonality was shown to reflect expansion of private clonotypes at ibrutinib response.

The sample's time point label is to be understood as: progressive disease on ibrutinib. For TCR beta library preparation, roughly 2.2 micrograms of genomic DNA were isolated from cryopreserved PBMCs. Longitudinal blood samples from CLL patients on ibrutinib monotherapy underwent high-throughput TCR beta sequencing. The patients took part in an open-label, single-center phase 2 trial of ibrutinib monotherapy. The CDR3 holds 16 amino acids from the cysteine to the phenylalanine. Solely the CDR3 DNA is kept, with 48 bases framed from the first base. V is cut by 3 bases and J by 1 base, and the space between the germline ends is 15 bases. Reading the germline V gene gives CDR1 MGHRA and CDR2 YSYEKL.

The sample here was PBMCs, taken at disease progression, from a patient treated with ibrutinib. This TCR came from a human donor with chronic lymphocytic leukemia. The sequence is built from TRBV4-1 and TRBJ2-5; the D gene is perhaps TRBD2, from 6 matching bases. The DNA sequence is TGCGCCAGCAGCCAGACTTGGAGGGCCGCCCAAGAGACCCAGTACTTC. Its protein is CASSQTWRAAQETQYF.